Below are 17 T cell receptor beta chains sequenced from a single sample in a study of blood T cells in healthy people across ages. A second PCR, run for roughly 6 to 11 cycles, used a sample-barcoded 5' primer plus a J-beta primer mix. TCRdb reanalysed the 5' RACE reads using MiXCR and keeps one entry per CDR3 protein. The sample lists about 640,000 distinct CDR3 sequences, 58% seen once, with more than 35% in the top ten. The sequencing sample was made of blood. The receptors shown here come from a man in his sixties in good health.

The chain couples TRBV25-1 to TRBJ2-5; D unclear. Trimming shortened V by 0 bases and J by 5 bases, and 4 bases separated the two germline ends. CDR3 size: 12 residues. Germline-derived CDR1 and CDR2 are MGHDK and SYGVNS. CDR3 coding DNA: TGTGCCAGCAGTGAATATCCGGAGACCCAGTACTTC. This translates into CASSEYPETQYF.

The chain uses TRBV6-2 or TRBV6-3 and TRBJ2-5; perhaps TRBD1 as D (6 bases). The ends were cut back, 6 bases at V and 11 bases at J, with 25 bases in the middle. Germline CDR1 and CDR2: MNHEY and SVGEGT. The CDR3 totals 15 residues. CDR3 bases: TGTGCCAGCAGGCCTTCGGACAGTTGGTCCAATGAGCAGTACTTC. Protein: CASRPSDSWSNEQYF.

The V gene is TRBV4-2, the J gene TRBJ2-1; 11 positions agree with TRBD2. The CDR3 sequence is 15 residues long. CDR1 and CDR2 (germline): LGHNA, YNFKEQ. The V and J ends lost 2 bases and 4 bases, in that order; junction bases with no gene match: 1. CDR3 bases: TGTGCCAGCAGCCAATTAGCGGGGGGGTACAATGAGCAGTTCTTC. Amino acid sequence: CASSQLAGGYNEQFF.

The chain combines TRBV12-3 or TRBV12-4 with TRBJ2-7; 8 bases line up with TRBD1. With 1 base clipped from V and 1 base from J, the junction kept 3 bases outside the gene matches. The CDR3 consists of 15 residues. CDR3 residues: CASSLGQGTSYEQYF. CDR3 bases: TGTGCCAGCAGTTTAGGACAGGGGACATCCTACGAGCAGTACTTC.

This clonotype turned up a few times. This chain links TRBV20-1 with TRBJ2-5; D gene unclear. Germline CDR1 reads DFQATT; CDR2 reads SNEGSKA (reference sequence). The CDR3 length is 11 residues. Trimming cost V 7 bases and J 2 bases, with 8 bases left between them. The CDR3 coding sequence is TGCAGTGGCAGTGGTCAAGAGACCCAGTACTTC. This gives the protein CSGSGQETQYF.

V usage is TRBV6-5 and J usage is TRBJ1-6; D is perhaps TRBD1 (5 bases). Trimming shortened V by 2 bases and J by 8 bases, and 16 bases separated the two germline ends. From germline, CDR1 is MNHEY and CDR2 SVGAGI. CDR3 length equals 16 residues. This CDR3 reads CASSYLQGRTDSPLHF. Written as DNA, the CDR3 is TGTGCCAGCAGTTACCTTCAGGGTAGGACCGATTCACCCCTCCACTTT.

This chain links TRBV7-9 with TRBJ1-2; D gene uncertain. CDR3 size: 14 residues. V lost 4 bases and J lost 1, with 10 bases in between. Looked up from germline, CDR1 is SEHNR and CDR2 is FQNEAQ (reference sequence). The CDR3 protein is CASSSRWLNYGYTF. CDR3 coding DNA: TGTGCCAGCAGCTCCAGATGGCTTAACTATGGCTACACCTTC.

This CDR3 is CSAREQPYEQYF. CDR3 nucleotide sequence: TGCAGTGCTAGAGAGCAGCCCTACGAGCAGTACTTC. The chain joins TRBV20-1 to TRBJ2-7; D gene ambiguous. Germline loops: CDR1 DFQATT, CDR2 SNEGSKA (reference sequence). CDR3 length: 12 residues. The V and J ends lost 0 bases and 2 bases respectively, with 5 bases between them.

J is TRBJ1-2 and V is TRBV19, with D possibly matching TRBD1 (5 bases). Germline CDR1 LNHDA, CDR2 SQIVND (reference sequence). With 6 bases removed from V and 4 bases from J, the gap between germline ends came to 21 bases. The CDR3 spans 16 residues. The CDR3: CASRLDRDVGGYGYTF. CDR3 nucleotides: TGTGCCAGTAGACTGGACCGGGACGTTGGTGGCTATGGCTACACCTTC.

J is TRBJ1-4 and V is TRBV10-3, with D possibly being TRBD1 (6 bases). The CDR3 runs to 19 residues. CDR1 is ENHRY, CDR2 SYGVKD, per germline. V lost 2 bases, J lost 2 bases, and 21 bases lay in between. The CDR3 region has the DNA TGTGCCATCAGTGAGAATGGGGCAGGGGTCGTTGCCACTAATGAAAAACTGTTTTTT. Its translation is CAISENGAGVVATNEKLFF.

The chain links TRBV7-9 to TRBJ1-2; 9 bases are a match to TRBD1. The CDR3 contains 16 residues. CDR1 is SEHNR and CDR2 is FQNEAQ in the germline V gene (reference sequence). V was pared by 4 bases and J by 2 bases, with 8 bases of the junction left unmatched. CDR3 coding DNA: TGTGCCAGCAGCTCCCTGGGACAGGGTCAGAACTATGGCTACACCTTC. Its translation is CASSSLGQGQNYGYTF.

This clonotype came up a few times. The J gene is TRBJ2-5, the V gene TRBV29-1; D call uncertain. CDR1 is SQVTM, CDR2 ANQGSEA, per germline. This CDR3 has 14 residues. V lost 0 bases and J lost 2, with 10 bases in between. CDR3 bases: TGCAGCGTTGAAGATTGGGCAGTACAAGAGACCCAGTACTTC. Protein sequence: CSVEDWAVQETQYF.

The chain combines TRBV29-1 with TRBJ2-7; tentative D call: TRBD2 (5 bases). The J call may be mistaken, given a closer DNA end match to TRBJ2-5. This CDR3 comprises 13 residues. From germline, CDR1 is SQVTM and CDR2 ANQGSEA. The CDR3 sequence is CSVGGLAPETQYF. DNA for the CDR3: TGCAGCGTTGGCGGGCTAGCCCCAGAGACCCAGTACTTC.

The V gene is TRBV24-1, the J gene TRBJ2-5; D might be TRBD1 (5 bases). This CDR3 is 13 amino acids long. The germline V and J ends were trimmed by 5 bases and 2 bases, with 8 bases remaining between them. Germline V gives CDR1 KGHDR, CDR2 SFDVKD. The CDR3 loop reads CATSGAGQETQYF. Written as DNA, the CDR3 is TGTGCCACCAGTGGTGCAGGGCAAGAGACCCAGTACTTC.

The chain has TRBV7-2 and TRBJ2-1; the D is unclear. The V end was cut by 5 bases, the J end by 7 bases, with 9 bases between. The CDR3 is 12 residues long. Looked up from germline, CDR1 is SGHTA and CDR2 is FQGNSA. This chain's CDR3 is CASSTQLNEQFF. CDR3 nucleotides: TGTGCCAGCAGCACCCAGCTGAATGAGCAGTTCTTC. The variable domain in full, with the rest retrieved from reference TRBV7-2 and TRBJ2-1, is GAGVSQSPSNKVTEKGKDVELRCDPISGHTALYWYRQSLGQGLEFLIYFQGNSAPDKSGLPSDRFSAERTGGSVSTLTIQRTQQEDSAVYLCASSTQLNEQFFGPGTRLTVL.

This clonotype has just one count. This chain uses TRBV7-9 with TRBJ1-1; D gene unclear. This CDR3 is built from 15 residues. V gave up 1 base and J gave up 2 bases, with 11 bases separating them. Per germline, CDR1 SEHNR and CDR2 FQNEAQ (reference sequence). DNA of the CDR3: TGTGCCAGCAGCTTAGAGACTCAAGCTAACACTGAAGCTTTCTTT. As protein: CASSLETQANTEAFF.

This clonotype was seen a few times. The chain has TRBV7-2 and TRBJ2-7; tentatively, D is TRBD1 or TRBD2 (5 bases each). The CDR3 is 13 amino acids. V was shortened by 1 base and J by 10 bases, with 14 bases between the two germline ends. CDR1 is SGHTA and CDR2 is FQGNSA in the germline V gene. This CDR3 is CASSLGPERGQYF. CDR3 nucleotides: TGTGCCAGCAGCTTAGGTCCCGAGAGGGGCCAGTACTTC.